Sequencing of this T cell receptor (beta chain) was carried out in a study of technical replicates of blood from a few donors. This CDR3 comprises 12 residues. CDR1 and CDR2 from the germline V gene are SGHNT and YYREEE (reference sequence). Of note for this clone: Its ends do not fully match the called genes, so a read error is possible.

Data came from immunoSEQ multiplex PCR; TCRdb stores just in-frame clones and leaves some out. The top ten clones hold approximately 5% of a sample with about 63,000 clones, around 84% of them seen once. Sequencing was done on a sample of PBMCs. The chain has TRBV5-4 and TRBJ2-1; 10 bases are shared with TRBD2. The TCR originated in a human donor in good health. Some clones in this sample may be carry-over from other donors' samples. CDR3 in amino acids: CASSRGLADPLF. CDR3 sequence (DNA): TGTGCCAGCAGCCGAGGACTAGCGGATCCCCTCTTC.